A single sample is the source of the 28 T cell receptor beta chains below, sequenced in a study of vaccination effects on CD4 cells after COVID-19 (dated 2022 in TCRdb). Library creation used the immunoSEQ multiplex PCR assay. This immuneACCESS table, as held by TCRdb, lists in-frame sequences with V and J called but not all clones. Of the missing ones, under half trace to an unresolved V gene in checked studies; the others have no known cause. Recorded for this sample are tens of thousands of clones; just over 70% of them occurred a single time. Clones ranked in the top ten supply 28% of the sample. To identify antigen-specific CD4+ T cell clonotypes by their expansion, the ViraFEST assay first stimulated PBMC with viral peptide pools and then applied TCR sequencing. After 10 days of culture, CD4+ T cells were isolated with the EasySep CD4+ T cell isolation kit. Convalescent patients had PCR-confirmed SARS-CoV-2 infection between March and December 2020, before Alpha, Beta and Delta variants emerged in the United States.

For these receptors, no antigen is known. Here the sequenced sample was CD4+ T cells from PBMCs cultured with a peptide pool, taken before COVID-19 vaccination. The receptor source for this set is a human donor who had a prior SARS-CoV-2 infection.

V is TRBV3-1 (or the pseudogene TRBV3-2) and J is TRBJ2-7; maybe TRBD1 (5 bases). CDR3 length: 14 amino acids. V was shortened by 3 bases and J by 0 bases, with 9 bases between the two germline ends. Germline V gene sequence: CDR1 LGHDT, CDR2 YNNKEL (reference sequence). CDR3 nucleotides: TGTGCCAGCAGCCAGGGGCTGCACTCCTACGAGCAGTACTTC. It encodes CASSQGLHSYEQYF.

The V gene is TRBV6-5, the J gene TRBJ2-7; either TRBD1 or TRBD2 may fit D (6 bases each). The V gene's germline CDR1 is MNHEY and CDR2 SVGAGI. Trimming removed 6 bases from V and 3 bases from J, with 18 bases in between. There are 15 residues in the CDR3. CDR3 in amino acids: CASSWGAGAGYEQYF. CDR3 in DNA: TGTGCCAGCAGCTGGGGGGCAGGGGCGGGCTACGAGCAGTACTTC.

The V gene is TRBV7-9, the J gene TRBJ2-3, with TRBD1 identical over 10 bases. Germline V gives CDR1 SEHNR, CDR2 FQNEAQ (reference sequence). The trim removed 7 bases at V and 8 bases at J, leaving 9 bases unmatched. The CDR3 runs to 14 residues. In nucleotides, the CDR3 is TGTGCCAGCATCGAGACAGGGGGCGATCGTACGCAGTATTTT. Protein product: CASIETGGDRTQYF.

The CDR3 region has the DNA TGTGCCAGCACAGGGGTCTGGACCGGGGAGCTGTTTTTT. It codes for CASTGVWTGELFF. The V call is TRBV25-1, the J call TRBJ2-2, with D possibly being TRBD1 (6 bases). Germline V gene sequence: CDR1 MGHDK, CDR2 SYGVNS. The V gene lost 7 bases and the J gene lost 5 bases, with 11 bases spanning the gap. The CDR3 runs to 13 residues.

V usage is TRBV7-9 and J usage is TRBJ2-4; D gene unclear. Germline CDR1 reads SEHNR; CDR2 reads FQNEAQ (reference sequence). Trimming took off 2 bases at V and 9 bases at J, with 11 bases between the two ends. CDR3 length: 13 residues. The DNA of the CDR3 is TGTGCCAGCAGCTTAAGGGAATCGGGCATTCAGTACTTC. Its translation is CASSLRESGIQYF. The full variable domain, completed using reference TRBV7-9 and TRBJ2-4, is DTGVSQNPRHKITKRGQNVTFRCDPISEHNRLYWYRQTLGQGPEFLTYFQNEAQLEKSRLLSDRFSAERPKGSFSTLEIQRTEQGDSAMYLCASSLRESGIQYFGAGTRLSVL.

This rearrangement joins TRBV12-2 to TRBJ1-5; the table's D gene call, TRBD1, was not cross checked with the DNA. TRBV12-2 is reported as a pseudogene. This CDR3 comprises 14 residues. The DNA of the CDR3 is TGTGCAAGTCGCGGTGGGGCTCTGGGTCAGCCCCAGCATTTT. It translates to CASRGGALGQPQHF.

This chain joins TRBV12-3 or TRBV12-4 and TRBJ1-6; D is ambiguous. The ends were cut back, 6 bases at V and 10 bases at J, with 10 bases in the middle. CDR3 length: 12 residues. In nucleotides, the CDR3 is TGTGCCAGCAGCCGACCTTTATCACCCCTCCACTTT. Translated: CASSRPLSPLHF.

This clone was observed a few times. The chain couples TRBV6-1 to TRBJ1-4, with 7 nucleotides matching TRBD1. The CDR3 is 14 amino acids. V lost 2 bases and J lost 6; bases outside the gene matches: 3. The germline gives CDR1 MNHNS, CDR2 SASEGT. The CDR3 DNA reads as TGTGCCAGCAGTGAAAGACAGGGTGATGAAAAACTGTTTTTT. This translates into CASSERQGDEKLFF.

The CDR3 region has the DNA TGTGCCAGCAGCTACCCTAGGGGGGCTAGCGGGATGACAGATACGCAGTATTTT. It encodes CASSYPRGASGMTDTQYF. The chain links TRBV9 to TRBJ2-3; 9 bases are a match to TRBD2. With V trimmed by 4 bases and J by 3 bases, 15 bases remained unmatched. The CDR3 covers 18 residues. Germline values: CDR1 SGDLS, CDR2 YYNGEE.

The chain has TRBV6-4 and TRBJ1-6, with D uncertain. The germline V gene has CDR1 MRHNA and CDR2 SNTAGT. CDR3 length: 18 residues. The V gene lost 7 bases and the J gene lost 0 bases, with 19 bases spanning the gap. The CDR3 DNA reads TGTGCCAGCATCCAATGGGAGGCCTTGAGCTCCTATAATTCACCCCTCCACTTT. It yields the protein CASIQWEALSSYNSPLHF.

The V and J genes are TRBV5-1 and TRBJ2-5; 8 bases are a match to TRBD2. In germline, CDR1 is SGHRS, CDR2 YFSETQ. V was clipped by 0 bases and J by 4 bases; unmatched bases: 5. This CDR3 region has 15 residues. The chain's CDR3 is CASSLDGTSVETQYF. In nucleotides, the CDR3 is TGCGCCAGCAGCTTGGACGGGACTAGTGTAGAGACCCAGTACTTC.

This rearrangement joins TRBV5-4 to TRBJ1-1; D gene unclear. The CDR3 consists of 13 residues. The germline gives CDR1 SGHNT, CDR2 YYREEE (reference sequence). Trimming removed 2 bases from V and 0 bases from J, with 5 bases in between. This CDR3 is CASSFKMNTEAFF. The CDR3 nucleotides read TGTGCCAGCAGCTTTAAGATGAACACTGAAGCTTTCTTT.

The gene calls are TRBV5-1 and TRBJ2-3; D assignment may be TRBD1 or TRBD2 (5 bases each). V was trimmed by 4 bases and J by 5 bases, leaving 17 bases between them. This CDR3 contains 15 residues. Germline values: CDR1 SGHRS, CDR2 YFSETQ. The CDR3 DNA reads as TGCGCCAGCAGCCCCGGGACCCCCATCGGAGATACGCAGTATTTT. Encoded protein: CASSPGTPIGDTQYF.

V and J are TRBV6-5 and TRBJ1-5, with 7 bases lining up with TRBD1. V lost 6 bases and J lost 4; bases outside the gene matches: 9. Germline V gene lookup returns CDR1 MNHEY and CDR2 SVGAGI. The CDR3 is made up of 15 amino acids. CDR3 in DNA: TGTGCCAGCAGGAAATGGCAACAGGGGAATCAGCCCCAGCATTTT. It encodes CASRKWQQGNQPQHF.

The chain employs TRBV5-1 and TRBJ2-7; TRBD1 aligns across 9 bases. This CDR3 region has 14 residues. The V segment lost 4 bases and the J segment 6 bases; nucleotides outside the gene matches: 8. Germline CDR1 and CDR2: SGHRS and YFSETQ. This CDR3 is CASSQGPTGGEQYF. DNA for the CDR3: TGCGCCAGCAGCCAGGGCCCGACAGGGGGCGAGCAGTACTTC.

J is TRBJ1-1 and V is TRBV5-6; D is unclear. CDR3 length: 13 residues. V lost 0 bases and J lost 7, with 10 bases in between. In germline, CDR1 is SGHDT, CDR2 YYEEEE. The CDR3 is CASSLVEQFEAFF. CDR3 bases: TGTGCCAGCAGCTTGGTTGAGCAATTTGAAGCTTTCTTT.

This CDR3 is CASSIAGRNYEKLFF. DNA for the CDR3: TGTGCCAGTAGTATAGCCGGCAGGAATTATGAAAAACTGTTTTTT. The chain links TRBV19 to TRBJ1-4; D is ambiguous. This CDR3 has 15 amino acids. Trimming took off 1 base at V and 6 bases at J, with 12 bases between the two ends. Germline lookup yields CDR1 LNHDA and CDR2 SQIVND (reference sequence).

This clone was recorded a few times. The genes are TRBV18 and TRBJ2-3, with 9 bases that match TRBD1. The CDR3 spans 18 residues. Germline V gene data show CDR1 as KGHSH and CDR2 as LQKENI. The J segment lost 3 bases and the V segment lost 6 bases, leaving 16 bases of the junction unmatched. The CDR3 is CASSPWLGGQGRTDTQYF. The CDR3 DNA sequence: TGTGCCAGCTCGCCGTGGTTAGGCGGACAGGGGAGAACAGATACGCAGTATTTT. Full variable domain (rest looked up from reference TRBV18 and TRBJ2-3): NAGVMQNPRHLVRRRGQEARLRCSPMKGHSHVYWYRQLPEEGLKFMVYLQKENIIDESGMPKERFSAEFPKEGPSILRIQQVVRGDSAAYFCASSPWLGGQGRTDTQYFGPGTRLTVL.

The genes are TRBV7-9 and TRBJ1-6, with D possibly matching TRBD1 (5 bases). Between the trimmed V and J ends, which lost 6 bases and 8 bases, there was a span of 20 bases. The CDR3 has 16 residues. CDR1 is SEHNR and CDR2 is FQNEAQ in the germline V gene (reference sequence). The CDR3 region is CASRPIRGRLDSPLHF. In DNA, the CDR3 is TGTGCCAGCAGACCGATCCGGGGACGGCTGGATTCACCCCTCCACTTT.

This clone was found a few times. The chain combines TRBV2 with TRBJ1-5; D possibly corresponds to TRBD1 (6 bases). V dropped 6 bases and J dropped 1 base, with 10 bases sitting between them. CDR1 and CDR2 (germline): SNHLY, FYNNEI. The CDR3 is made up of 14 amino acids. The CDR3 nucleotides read TGTGCCAGCAGGCAGGGGTTAAGCAATCAGCCCCAGCATTTT. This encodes CASRQGLSNQPQHF.

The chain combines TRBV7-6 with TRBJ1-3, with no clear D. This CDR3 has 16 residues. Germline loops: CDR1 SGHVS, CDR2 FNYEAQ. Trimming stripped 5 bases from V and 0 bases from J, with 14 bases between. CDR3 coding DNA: TGTGCCAGCAGCCACAACATAGGCGGCTCTGGAAACACCATATATTTT. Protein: CASSHNIGGSGNTIYF.

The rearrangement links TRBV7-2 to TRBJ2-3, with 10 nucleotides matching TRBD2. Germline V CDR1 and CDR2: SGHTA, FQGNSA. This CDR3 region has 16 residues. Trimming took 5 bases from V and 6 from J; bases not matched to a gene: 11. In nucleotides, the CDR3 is TGTGCCAGCAGCCTAACACTAGCGGGAAGGCGCGATACGCAGTATTTT. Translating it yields CASSLTLAGRRDTQYF.

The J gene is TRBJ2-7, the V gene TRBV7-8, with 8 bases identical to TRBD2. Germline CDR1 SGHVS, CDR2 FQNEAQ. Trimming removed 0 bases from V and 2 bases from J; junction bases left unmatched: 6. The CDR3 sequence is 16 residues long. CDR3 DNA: TGTGCCAGCAGCTTAGCGGTCGGGAGGGCCACCTACGAGCAGTACTTC. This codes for CASSLAVGRATYEQYF.

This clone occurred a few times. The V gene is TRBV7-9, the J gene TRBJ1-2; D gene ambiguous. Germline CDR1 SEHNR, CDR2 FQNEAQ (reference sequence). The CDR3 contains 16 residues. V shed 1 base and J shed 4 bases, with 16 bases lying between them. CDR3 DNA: TGTGCCAGCAGCTTAGAATCTTGGGGAGAACCCTATGGCTACACCTTC. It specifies CASSLESWGEPYGYTF.

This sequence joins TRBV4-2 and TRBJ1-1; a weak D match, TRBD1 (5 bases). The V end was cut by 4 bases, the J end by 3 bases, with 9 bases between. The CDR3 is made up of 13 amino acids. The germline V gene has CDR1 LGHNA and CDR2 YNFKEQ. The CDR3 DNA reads TGTGCCAGCAGCCTCAGACAGTACACTGAAGCTTTCTTT. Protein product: CASSLRQYTEAFF.

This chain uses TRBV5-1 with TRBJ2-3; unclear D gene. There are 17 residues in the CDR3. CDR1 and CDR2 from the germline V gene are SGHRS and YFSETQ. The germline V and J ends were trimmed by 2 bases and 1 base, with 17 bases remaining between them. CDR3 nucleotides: TGCGCCAGCAGCTTAACCGGCGCTATTCTAGGCACAGATACGCAGTATTTT. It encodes CASSLTGAILGTDTQYF.

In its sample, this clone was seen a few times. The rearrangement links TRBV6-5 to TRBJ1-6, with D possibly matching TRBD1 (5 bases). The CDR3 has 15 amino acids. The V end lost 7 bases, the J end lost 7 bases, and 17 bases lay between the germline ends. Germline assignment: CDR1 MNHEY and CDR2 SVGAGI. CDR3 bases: TGTGCCAGCAAAGAGAATTGGGGGGTCAATTCACCCCTCCACTTT. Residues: CASKENWGVNSPLHF.

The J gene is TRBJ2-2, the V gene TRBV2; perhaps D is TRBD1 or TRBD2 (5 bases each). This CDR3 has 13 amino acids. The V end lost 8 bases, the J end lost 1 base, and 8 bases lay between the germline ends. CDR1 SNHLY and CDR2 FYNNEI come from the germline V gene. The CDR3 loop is CASGTENTGELFF. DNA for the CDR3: TGTGCCAGCGGGACCGAGAACACCGGGGAGCTGTTTTTT.